This TCR beta chain was sequenced during a study of blood T cell repertoires in COVID-19. Overall study: Samples of COVID-19 (acute and convalescent) were obtained from the United States, Italy and Spain. Nucleic acid was either cDNA or gDNA, and it came from T cells, B-cell-depleted T cells, or PBMCs.

A single count supports this clone. Authors' data handling: How many nucleated cells were present was estimated from reference gene primer amplification. TCRdb's table, derived via immunoSEQ multiplex PCR, lists solely in-frame clones and lacks some. That table furnishes V, J and clone size, whereas the DNA furnished D and trimming. Of around 200,000 clones in the sample, 85% to 90% were seen once. Per germline, CDR1 SNHLY and CDR2 FYNNEI. The V end lost 4 bases, the J end lost 0 bases, and 13 bases lay between the germline ends. The CDR3 runs to 16 residues. V and J are TRBV2 and TRBJ1-5; weak D call: TRBD1 (6 bases). This TCR derives from a middle-aged man with acute or convalescent COVID-19. Sequenced input: peripheral blood. CDR3 amino acids: CASSGLDSDSNQPQHF. CDR3 coding DNA: TGTGCCAGCAGTGGGCTGGACAGTGATAGCAATCAGCCCCAGCATTTT.